The source of this T cell receptor (beta chain) is a study of blood T cell repertoires in COVID-19. The assay was immunoSEQ multiplex PCR, and TCRdb's table has in-frame clones only and misses some. The table includes about 150,000 clones, 84% detected once. In germline, CDR1 is LGHDT, CDR2 YNNKEL (reference sequence). This CDR3 is 17 amino acids long. V trimming: 5 bases; J trimming: 5 bases; junction bases outside the gene matches: 14. The TCR was taken from a man aged 65 to 85 with acute or convalescent COVID-19. Sequenced material: peripheral blood. The gene calls are TRBV3-1 (or the pseudogene TRBV3-2) and TRBJ2-5, with 10 bases identical to TRBD2. The CDR3 reads CASSEYQSGGEGETQYF. CDR3 nucleotide sequence: TGTGCCAGCAGCGAATACCAAAGCGGGGGGGAGGGCGAGACCCAGTACTTC.